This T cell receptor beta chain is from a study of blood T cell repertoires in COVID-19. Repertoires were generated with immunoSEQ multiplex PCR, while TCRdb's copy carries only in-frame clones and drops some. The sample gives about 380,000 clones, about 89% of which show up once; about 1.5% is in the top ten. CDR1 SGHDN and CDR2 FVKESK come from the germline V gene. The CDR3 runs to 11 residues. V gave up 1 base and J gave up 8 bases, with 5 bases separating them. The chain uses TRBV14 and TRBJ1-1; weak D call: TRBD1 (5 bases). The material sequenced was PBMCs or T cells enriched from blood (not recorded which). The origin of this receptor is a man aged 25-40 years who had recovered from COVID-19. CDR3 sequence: CASSQAGEAFF. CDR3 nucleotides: TGTGCCAGCAGCCAAGCAGGGGAAGCTTTCTTT.